The rows below give T cell receptor beta chains drawn from one sample of a study of tumor-infiltrating lymphocytes in primary liver carcinoma. TCRdb recomputed calls from the multiplex PCR reads with MiXCR, one row per CDR3 protein. The table includes around 210,000 distinct CDR3 sequences, less than 65% detected once. The specimen was peripheral blood. The receptors originated from a woman aged 55-70 years with primary liver carcinoma and hepatitis B virus infection. Both conserved end residues are part of each CDR3. D genes are given only for firm matches. Rows give clone size only sometimes, using once, few, many, or a class for an expanded clone.

j_gene: TRBJ2-5; v_gene: TRBV29-1; d_gene: .; abundance: .; CDR3nt: TGCAGCGTTGGGATAGTCCAAGAGACCCAATACTTC; CDR3aa: CSVGIVQETQYF
j_gene: TRBJ2-2; v_gene: TRBV2; d_gene: .; abundance: .; CDR3nt: TGTGCCAGCAGTGAAGTGGAGACAGCAAACACCGGGGAGCTGTTTTTT; CDR3aa: CASSEVETANTGELFF
j_gene: TRBJ2-1; v_gene: TRBV12-3/TRBV12-4; d_gene: TRBD2; abundance: .; CDR3nt: TGTGTCAGCGGTCCGACCGGGACTAGAGGGGTTGAGCAGTTCTTC; CDR3aa: CVSGPTGTRGVEQFF
j_gene: TRBJ2-7; v_gene: TRBV11-2; d_gene: .; abundance: .; CDR3nt: TGTGCCAGCAGCTTAGGGATGGGGGCCGAGCAGTACTTC; CDR3aa: CASSLGMGAEQYF
j_gene: TRBJ2-3; v_gene: TRBV10-2; d_gene: .; abundance: once; CDR3nt: TGCACCAGCAGCCTCGGGACTGGTACAGATACGCAGTATTTT; CDR3aa: CTSSLGTGTDTQYF
j_gene: TRBJ2-3; v_gene: TRBV5-1; d_gene: .; abundance: .; CDR3nt: TGCGCCAGCAGCTCGTGGACAGATACGCAGTATTTT; CDR3aa: CASSSWTDTQYF
j_gene: TRBJ1-2; v_gene: TRBV6-5; d_gene: .; abundance: .; CDR3nt: TGTGCCAGCAGTTACTCGCAGAGGGCAGGGGGCTACACCTTC; CDR3aa: CASSYSQRAGGYTF
j_gene: TRBJ1-1; v_gene: TRBV6-5; d_gene: .; abundance: many; CDR3nt: TGTGCCAGCAGTTGGTTCGGGGGGAACACTGAAGCTTTCTTT; CDR3aa: CASSWFGGNTEAFF
j_gene: TRBJ2-7; v_gene: TRBV11-3; d_gene: .; abundance: .; CDR3nt: TGTGCCAGCAGCCGGATAGGGACCGCTAACGAGCAGTACTTC; CDR3aa: CASSRIGTANEQYF
j_gene: TRBJ2-3; v_gene: TRBV7-9; d_gene: .; abundance: .; CDR3nt: TGTGCCAGCAGCTTAAGGGGCAGGGACTCAGATACGCAGTATTTT; CDR3aa: CASSLRGRDSDTQYF
j_gene: TRBJ2-7; v_gene: TRBV28; d_gene: TRBD2; abundance: .; CDR3nt: TGTGCCAGCAGTTTATTCGCGGGAGGAGGCTACGAGCAGTACTTC; CDR3aa: CASSLFAGGGYEQYF
j_gene: TRBJ2-5; v_gene: TRBV4-1; d_gene: .; abundance: .; CDR3nt: TGCGCCAGCAGCCAAGCTTGGAGTAGGGAGACCCAGTACTTC; CDR3aa: CASSQAWSRETQYF
j_gene: TRBJ2-7; v_gene: TRBV5-5; d_gene: .; abundance: .; CDR3nt: TGTGCCAGCAGCGCCAGGGTCGAGACCTACGAGCAGTACTTC; CDR3aa: CASSARVETYEQYF
j_gene: TRBJ2-4; v_gene: TRBV11-2; d_gene: .; abundance: .; CDR3nt: TGCGTCAGCAGCTTAGACCAAATTCAGTACTTC; CDR3aa: CVSSLDQIQYF
j_gene: TRBJ2-2; v_gene: TRBV5-1; d_gene: TRBD2; abundance: few; CDR3nt: TGCGCCAGCAGCCCAGGACTAGCCCGTTTCAATCATGGGGAGCTGTTTTTT; CDR3aa: CASSPGLARFNHGELFF
j_gene: TRBJ2-7; v_gene: TRBV11-3; d_gene: .; abundance: .; CDR3nt: TGTGTCAGGAGCTTACGGACAGAGAGCTCCTACGAGCAGTACTTC; CDR3aa: CVRSLRTESSYEQYF
j_gene: TRBJ2-3; v_gene: TRBV14; d_gene: .; abundance: few; CDR3nt: TGTGCCAGCAGCCAGCTGGACAGCAGCACAGATACGCAGTATTTT; CDR3aa: CASSQLDSSTDTQYF
j_gene: TRBJ1-4; v_gene: TRBV7-8; d_gene: .; abundance: once; CDR3nt: TGTGCTAGCAGCCTCCGGTTGGTGGGTGGCGAAAAACCGTTTTTT; CDR3aa: CASSLRLVGGEKPFF
j_gene: TRBJ1-4; v_gene: TRBV29-1; d_gene: .; abundance: many; CDR3nt: TGCAGCGTTGATAGTAGTGGCGGTAATGAAAAACTGTTTTTT; CDR3aa: CSVDSSGGNEKLFF
j_gene: TRBJ1-2; v_gene: TRBV11-3; d_gene: TRBD1; abundance: .; CDR3nt: TGTGCCAGCAGCTTAGAGGGGCGCAGGGGGGTCTATGGCTACGCCTTC; CDR3aa: CASSLEGRRGVYGYAF
j_gene: TRBJ2-7; v_gene: TRBV11-3; d_gene: .; abundance: many; CDR3nt: TGTGCCAGCATGACCGAGCAGTACTTC; CDR3aa: CASMTEQYF
j_gene: TRBJ1-1; v_gene: TRBV4-2; d_gene: .; abundance: few; CDR3nt: TGTGCCAGCAGCCTAAGGGGGAGGGGGACTGAAGCTTTCTTT; CDR3aa: CASSLRGRGTEAFF
j_gene: TRBJ2-1; v_gene: TRBV7-3; d_gene: TRBD2; abundance: many; CDR3nt: TGTGCCAGCAGCCGAGCCGGGACTAGCGGGAGCAATGAGCAGTTCTTC; CDR3aa: CASSRAGTSGSNEQFF
j_gene: TRBJ2-2; v_gene: TRBV5-1; d_gene: .; abundance: .; CDR3nt: TGCGCCAGCAGCTTCCTACAGGTCGCGGGACTGAACACCGGGGAGCTGTTTTTT; CDR3aa: CASSFLQVAGLNTGELFF
j_gene: TRBJ1-6; v_gene: TRBV6-1; d_gene: .; abundance: many; CDR3nt: TGTGCCAGCAGTTCTTTGGACAGCAATAATTCACCCCTCCACTTT; CDR3aa: CASSSLDSNNSPLHF
j_gene: TRBJ2-1; v_gene: TRBV11-2; d_gene: TRBD2; abundance: .; CDR3nt: TGTGCCAGCAGCTTAGATTGGGGGGGACTAGCGGCCATTGAGCACTTATTC; CDR3aa: CASSLDWGGLAAIEHLF
j_gene: TRBJ2-2; v_gene: TRBV10-3; d_gene: .; abundance: many; CDR3nt: TGTGCCATCAGATCCACCGGGGAGCTGTTTTTT; CDR3aa: CAIRSTGELFF
j_gene: TRBJ2-7; v_gene: TRBV12-3/TRBV12-4; d_gene: .; abundance: .; CDR3nt: TGTGTCAGCAGTTTAGGCGACCACTCCTACGAGCAGTACTTC; CDR3aa: CVSSLGDHSYEQYF
j_gene: TRBJ2-1; v_gene: TRBV11-3; d_gene: TRBD1; abundance: many; CDR3nt: TGTGCCAGCAGCTTAGCCTGGGACAGCCGGACGAATGAGCAGTTCTTC; CDR3aa: CASSLAWDSRTNEQFF
j_gene: TRBJ1-2; v_gene: TRBV28; d_gene: .; abundance: few; CDR3nt: TGTGCCAGCAGTTTGGGCAGAGCCTCCTATGGCTACACCTTC; CDR3aa: CASSLGRASYGYTF
j_gene: TRBJ1-5; v_gene: TRBV12-3/TRBV12-4; d_gene: .; abundance: .; CDR3nt: TGTGCCAGCAACGCAAGGGGAAAAGGAGTCAATCAGCTCCAGCATTTT; CDR3aa: CASNARGKGVNQLQHF
j_gene: TRBJ2-7; v_gene: TRBV6-5; d_gene: .; abundance: .; CDR3nt: TGTGCCAGCAGTCACTGGACGGAGACAGGCTCCTACGACCAGTACTTC; CDR3aa: CASSHWTETGSYDQYF
j_gene: TRBJ2-5; v_gene: TRBV11-2; d_gene: TRBD1; abundance: .; CDR3nt: TGTGCCAGCAGCTTCAGCGGGACAGGGACGCCCAAGTACTTC; CDR3aa: CASSFSGTGTPKYF
j_gene: TRBJ1-2; v_gene: TRBV6-5; d_gene: TRBD1; abundance: .; CDR3nt: TGTGCCAGCAGTTACTCGGGACAGGGGAGGGGCTATGGCTGCACCTTC; CDR3aa: CASSYSGQGRGYGCTF
j_gene: TRBJ2-5; v_gene: TRBV4-2; d_gene: .; abundance: many; CDR3nt: TGTGCCAGCAGCCGTGACTTAGAAGAGACCCAGTACTTC; CDR3aa: CASSRDLEETQYF
j_gene: TRBJ2-7; v_gene: TRBV20-1; d_gene: TRBD2; abundance: once; CDR3nt: TGCAGTGCTAGAGATAGGACTAGCGGCTCCTACGAGCAGTACTTC; CDR3aa: CSARDRTSGSYEQYF
j_gene: TRBJ2-7; v_gene: TRBV6-5; d_gene: TRBD1; abundance: many; CDR3nt: TGTGCCAGCAGTCGACCGGGACAGGGAACGTACGAGCAGTACTTC; CDR3aa: CASSRPGQGTYEQYF
j_gene: TRBJ2-7; v_gene: TRBV6-1; d_gene: TRBD1; abundance: .; CDR3nt: TGTGCCGGCAGTGATGCACCGGGACAGGTTTCCTACGAGCAGTACTTC; CDR3aa: CAGSDAPGQVSYEQYF
j_gene: TRBJ2-2; v_gene: TRBV10-2; d_gene: TRBD2; abundance: .; CDR3nt: TGCGCCTGCAATGGCTGGGAGCGGGAGAATCAGAACACCGGGGAGCTGTTTTTT; CDR3aa: CACNGWERENQNTGELFF
j_gene: TRBJ2-1; v_gene: TRBV13; d_gene: .; abundance: many; CDR3nt: TGTGCCAGCAGCTTTGTGCCCAACTACAATGAGCAGTTCTTC; CDR3aa: CASSFVPNYNEQFF
j_gene: TRBJ1-1; v_gene: TRBV7-9; d_gene: .; abundance: .; CDR3nt: TGTGCCAGCAGACAGCGGAGTGGGGACGGAAACACTGAAGCTTTCTTT; CDR3aa: CASRQRSGDGNTEAFF
j_gene: TRBJ2-2; v_gene: TRBV28; d_gene: .; abundance: .; CDR3nt: TGTGCCAGCAGTTTGGGGTCCTGGGGGCGGAACACCGGGGAGCTGTTTTTT; CDR3aa: CASSLGSWGRNTGELFF
j_gene: TRBJ2-1; v_gene: TRBV5-6; d_gene: .; abundance: .; CDR3nt: TGTGCCAGCAGCTTGTATGGTCCAGTGAGTACCGAGTACAATGAGCAGTTCTTC; CDR3aa: CASSLYGPVSTEYNEQFF
j_gene: TRBJ2-4; v_gene: TRBV4-2; d_gene: .; abundance: .; CDR3nt: TGTGCCAGCAGCCAAGTATCCCGGACAACGAGCAACAACATTCAGTACTTC; CDR3aa: CASSQVSRTTSNNIQYF
j_gene: TRBJ2-1; v_gene: TRBV5-1; d_gene: TRBD2; abundance: .; CDR3nt: TGCGCCAGCAGCGTGGTAACTAGCGGGAGGAATGAGCAGTTCTTC; CDR3aa: CASSVVTSGRNEQFF
j_gene: TRBJ2-5; v_gene: TRBV28; d_gene: .; abundance: .; CDR3nt: TGTGCCAGCAGTGGGAGTAGCTGGGAGGCCCAGTACTTC; CDR3aa: CASSGSSWEAQYF
j_gene: TRBJ1-1; v_gene: TRBV7-8; d_gene: .; abundance: .; CDR3nt: TGTGCCAGCAGCTTAGTAAAAGGAGCGAACACTGAAGCTTTCTTT; CDR3aa: CASSLVKGANTEAFF
j_gene: TRBJ1-1; v_gene: TRBV10-2; d_gene: .; abundance: .; CDR3nt: TGCGCCAGCTTCACAGGGCCATTAACTGAAGCTTTCTTT; CDR3aa: CASFTGPLTEAFF
j_gene: TRBJ1-5; v_gene: TRBV11-2; d_gene: TRBD1; abundance: .; CDR3nt: TGTGCCACCAGCTTCACAGGGGATGGTCAGCCTCAGCTCTTT; CDR3aa: CATSFTGDGQPQLF